The rows below give T cell receptor beta chains drawn from one sample of a study of Graves' ophthalmopathy and Graves' hyperthyroidism. TCRdb re-called the multiplex PCR reads with MiXCR, one entry per CDR3 protein. This table has about 660,000 distinct CDR3 sequences, about 40% appearing once. Sequencing input: peripheral blood. Receptor source: an adult man with Graves' ophthalmopathy. Each CDR3 is given with its conserved first and last residue. Fields, in order: V gene, clone size, D gene, CDR3 length, J gene, CDR3 DNA, CDR3 protein. The D gene is left open where the match is weak. Expanded clones get a size class; other rows say once, few or many, or leave the size out.

v_call: TRBV5-6
clone_size: NA
d_call: NA
cdr3_length: 18
j_call: TRBJ1-1
cdr3_nt: TGTGCCAGCAGCTTGTTGGTGAGCTGGGAGGGTAAAGACACTGAAGCTTTCTTT
cdr3_aa: CASSLLVSWEGKDTEAFF

v_call: TRBV10-2
clone_size: NA
d_call: NA
cdr3_length: 18
j_call: TRBJ1-6
cdr3_nt: TGCGCCAGCAGTGAGTCGACTCGGGGGGCAGGGATGAATTCACCCCTCCACTTT
cdr3_aa: CASSESTRGAGMNSPLHF

v_call: TRBV15
clone_size: many
d_call: TRBD2
cdr3_length: 12
j_call: TRBJ2-2
cdr3_nt: TGTGCCACCACAGGGAGGGTCGGGGAGCTGTTTTTT
cdr3_aa: CATTGRVGELFF

v_call: TRBV24-1
clone_size: NA
d_call: TRBD1
cdr3_length: 17
j_call: TRBJ2-3
cdr3_nt: TGTGCCAGCAGCGCAACCGGACAGGGCTTGGGCACAGATACGCAGTATTTT
cdr3_aa: CASSATGQGLGTDTQYF

v_call: TRBV29-1
clone_size: NA
d_call: TRBD1
cdr3_length: 13
j_call: TRBJ1-6
cdr3_nt: TGCAGCCAGCCCGGGACAGGGAATTCACCCCTCCACTTT
cdr3_aa: CSQPGTGNSPLHF

v_call: TRBV12-5
clone_size: NA
d_call: NA
cdr3_length: 14
j_call: TRBJ1-1
cdr3_nt: TGTGCTAGTGGTTGGCAGGGGAGTGGAACTGAAGCTTTCTTT
cdr3_aa: CASGWQGSGTEAFF

v_call: TRBV29-1
clone_size: NA
d_call: NA
cdr3_length: 14
j_call: TRBJ1-1
cdr3_nt: TGCAGCGTTGAAGAGGGCTATGGCTACACTGAAGCTTTCTTT
cdr3_aa: CSVEEGYGYTEAFF

v_call: TRBV7-8
clone_size: many
d_call: NA
cdr3_length: 14
j_call: TRBJ2-7
cdr3_nt: TGTGCCAGCAGCCTAGGAACAGGGACGTACGAGCAGTACTTC
cdr3_aa: CASSLGTGTYEQYF

v_call: TRBV12-5
clone_size: NA
d_call: NA
cdr3_length: 12
j_call: TRBJ2-2
cdr3_nt: TGTGCTAGTGGTATGAACACCGGGGAGCTGTTTTTT
cdr3_aa: CASGMNTGELFF

v_call: TRBV2
clone_size: NA
d_call: TRBD1
cdr3_length: 15
j_call: TRBJ1-1
cdr3_nt: TGTGCCAGCAGTGCTAGGGTGACAGGGGGAGGCGAAGCTTTCTTT
cdr3_aa: CASSARVTGGGEAFF

v_call: TRBV19
clone_size: few
d_call: NA
cdr3_length: 18
j_call: TRBJ2-2
cdr3_nt: TGTGCCAGTACTCAACTGGTTACGGGGGCGGGCGGAACCGGGGAGCTGTTTTTT
cdr3_aa: CASTQLVTGAGGTGELFF

v_call: TRBV29-1
clone_size: many
d_call: NA
cdr3_length: 11
j_call: TRBJ1-2
cdr3_nt: TGCAGCGTTGGTACGAGATATGGCTACACCTTC
cdr3_aa: CSVGTRYGYTF

v_call: TRBV20-1
clone_size: NA
d_call: TRBD2
cdr3_length: 15
j_call: TRBJ2-7
cdr3_nt: TGCAGTGCTAGACTAGCGGGGGATCTCTCCTACGAGCAGTACTTC
cdr3_aa: CSARLAGDLSYEQYF

v_call: TRBV20-1
clone_size: NA
d_call: TRBD1
cdr3_length: 19
j_call: TRBJ1-5
cdr3_nt: TGCAGTGCTAATACCGGGACAGGGGACCCACATTATAGCAATCAGCCCCAGCATTTT
cdr3_aa: CSANTGTGDPHYSNQPQHF

v_call: TRBV10-3
clone_size: few
d_call: NA
cdr3_length: 15
j_call: TRBJ1-1
cdr3_nt: TGTGCCAGCAGTTACGGGGGCGCCTCAGGGTATGAAGCTTTCTTT
cdr3_aa: CASSYGGASGYEAFF

v_call: TRBV12-3/TRBV12-4
clone_size: NA
d_call: TRBD1
cdr3_length: 15
j_call: TRBJ1-2
cdr3_nt: TGTGCCAGCAGTTTCGGCTTGAGGGGGCGCGATGGCTACACCTTC
cdr3_aa: CASSFGLRGRDGYTF

v_call: TRBV10-3
clone_size: NA
d_call: NA
cdr3_length: 14
j_call: TRBJ1-5
cdr3_nt: TGTGCCATCAGTGAGTCGAATAGGGCCGAGACCCAGCATTTT
cdr3_aa: CAISESNRAETQHF

v_call: TRBV25-1
clone_size: NA
d_call: TRBD2
cdr3_length: 13
j_call: TRBJ2-7
cdr3_nt: TGTGCGACCGGGACTAGCGGGAGTTACGAGCAGTACTTC
cdr3_aa: CATGTSGSYEQYF

v_call: TRBV10-3
clone_size: many
d_call: TRBD1
cdr3_length: 14
j_call: TRBJ1-1
cdr3_nt: TGTGCCATCAGCTGGGGACAGGGCGGCTCTGAAGCTTTCTTT
cdr3_aa: CAISWGQGGSEAFF

v_call: TRBV20-1
clone_size: many
d_call: NA
cdr3_length: 14
j_call: TRBJ2-7
cdr3_nt: TGCAGTGCTAATTCGGGGGGCCTCTCCTACGAGCAGTACTTC
cdr3_aa: CSANSGGLSYEQYF

v_call: TRBV11-2
clone_size: many
d_call: TRBD1
cdr3_length: 18
j_call: TRBJ2-5
cdr3_nt: TGTGCCAGCAGCGCCTCCGGGACAGGGGGCGAGGGGGAAGAGACCCAGTACTTC
cdr3_aa: CASSASGTGGEGEETQYF

v_call: TRBV27
clone_size: NA
d_call: TRBD2
cdr3_length: 14
j_call: TRBJ2-5
cdr3_nt: TGTTCAACCGGCGGGGGAGGGCTTGAGGAGACCCAGTACTTC
cdr3_aa: CSTGGGGLEETQYF

v_call: TRBV5-5
clone_size: many
d_call: NA
cdr3_length: 16
j_call: TRBJ2-5
cdr3_nt: TGTGCCAGCAGCTTGGGGGCAGCCCGAAGGTGGGAGACCCAGTACTTC
cdr3_aa: CASSLGAARRWETQYF

v_call: TRBV20-1
clone_size: NA
d_call: NA
cdr3_length: 17
j_call: TRBJ1-3
cdr3_nt: TGCAGTGCTAGAGACCCGATCCGGGACACCTCTGGAAACACCATATATTTT
cdr3_aa: CSARDPIRDTSGNTIYF

v_call: TRBV12-5
clone_size: few
d_call: NA
cdr3_length: 12
j_call: TRBJ2-7
cdr3_nt: TGTGCTAGTGGTTTGGCTAGCTTCGAGCAGTACTTC
cdr3_aa: CASGLASFEQYF

v_call: TRBV19
clone_size: NA
d_call: TRBD1
cdr3_length: 15
j_call: TRBJ2-5
cdr3_nt: TGTGCTAGAGATACCCGGACAGGGCCCCCAGAGACCCAGTACTTC
cdr3_aa: CARDTRTGPPETQYF

v_call: TRBV7-9
clone_size: many
d_call: NA
cdr3_length: 15
j_call: TRBJ2-5
cdr3_nt: TGTGCCAGCAGCTTAGCAGCAGAGTACCAAGAGACCCAGTACTTC
cdr3_aa: CASSLAAEYQETQYF

v_call: TRBV29-1
clone_size: NA
d_call: TRBD2
cdr3_length: 14
j_call: TRBJ2-5
cdr3_nt: TGCAGCTTCCCCCTAGCGGGAGGGAGGGAGACCCAGTACTTC
cdr3_aa: CSFPLAGGRETQYF

v_call: TRBV7-2
clone_size: NA
d_call: NA
cdr3_length: 16
j_call: TRBJ1-4
cdr3_nt: TGTGCCAGCAGCTTAGCGGGCCATGCGGCTAATGAAAAACTGTTTTTT
cdr3_aa: CASSLAGHAANEKLFF

v_call: TRBV5-6
clone_size: few
d_call: NA
cdr3_length: 15
j_call: TRBJ2-7
cdr3_nt: TGTGCCAGCAGCCAACCCGGGACACTTTACTACGAGCAGTACTTC
cdr3_aa: CASSQPGTLYYEQYF

v_call: TRBV29-1
clone_size: NA
d_call: NA
cdr3_length: 12
j_call: TRBJ2-5
cdr3_nt: TGCAGCATTGTCGAGACGGGAGAGACCCAGTACTTC
cdr3_aa: CSIVETGETQYF

v_call: TRBV25-1
clone_size: NA
d_call: NA
cdr3_length: 12
j_call: TRBJ1-3
cdr3_nt: TGTGCCAGCAGTGAAGGGTGGAGCACCATATATTTT
cdr3_aa: CASSEGWSTIYF

v_call: TRBV14
clone_size: NA
d_call: TRBD2
cdr3_length: 17
j_call: TRBJ2-3
cdr3_nt: TGTGCCAGCAGCCAAGGACGCGGGAGGGCCCCGTCAGATACGCAGTATTTT
cdr3_aa: CASSQGRGRAPSDTQYF